A selection of T cell receptor beta chains follows, all from one sample in a study of blood T cell repertoires in COVID-19. Only in-frame clones appear in the TCRdb table, and some are missing; sequencing was by immunoSEQ multiplex PCR. The data contain about 25,000 clones, around nine tenths of them singletons. The specimen was peripheral blood. Receptors were obtained from a human donor with active COVID-19. The donor label of this sample is uncertain. Both conserved end residues are part of each CDR3. Each record gives: V gene, J gene, D gene, CDR3 protein, CDR3 DNA. The D gene is left open where the match is weak.

v_call: TRBV5-1
j_call: TRBJ2-7
d_call: TRBD2
cdr3_aa: CASSLLGGSSYEQYF
cdr3_nt: TGCGCCAGCAGCTTGTTGGGGGGGTCCTCCTACGAGCAGTACTTC

v_call: TRBV11-3
j_call: TRBJ2-1
d_call: TRBD2
cdr3_aa: CASSLTSGRANPISYNEQFF
cdr3_nt: TGTGCCAGCAGCTTAACTAGCGGGAGGGCCAACCCAATCTCCTACAATGAGCAGTTCTTC

v_call: TRBV5-1
j_call: TRBJ2-7
d_call: NA
cdr3_aa: CASSLSQGGGEQYF
cdr3_nt: TGCGCCAGCAGCTTGTCCCAGGGGGGCGGCGAGCAGTACTTC

v_call: TRBV6-6
j_call: TRBJ2-2
d_call: NA
cdr3_aa: CASSSTENTGELFF
cdr3_nt: TGTGCCAGCAGTTCGACAGAGAACACCGGGGAGCTGTTTTTT

v_call: TRBV30
j_call: TRBJ1-1
d_call: NA
cdr3_aa: CAWGGQFEAFF
cdr3_nt: TGTGCCTGGGGGGGCCAATTCGAAGCTTTCTTT

v_call: TRBV4-2
j_call: TRBJ1-2
d_call: TRBD1
cdr3_aa: CASSQDHADRGSGYTF
cdr3_nt: TGTGCCAGCAGCCAAGATCACGCGGACAGGGGGAGTGGCTACACCTTC

v_call: TRBV27
j_call: TRBJ2-7
d_call: TRBD1
cdr3_aa: CASRRQGGFYEQYF
cdr3_nt: TGTGCCAGCAGGCGACAGGGGGGCTTCTACGAGCAGTACTTC

v_call: TRBV30
j_call: TRBJ2-2
d_call: NA
cdr3_aa: CAWDTATARNTGELFF
cdr3_nt: TGTGCCTGGGACACAGCCACGGCACGGAACACCGGGGAGCTGTTTTTT

v_call: TRBV11-3
j_call: TRBJ2-1
d_call: NA
cdr3_aa: CASSAQGGNEQFF
cdr3_nt: TGTGCCAGCAGCGCGCAGGGGGGCAATGAGCAGTTCTTC

v_call: TRBV12-3/TRBV12-4
j_call: TRBJ1-4
d_call: TRBD1
cdr3_aa: CASSPTGGKLFF
cdr3_nt: TGTGCCAGCAGTCCGACAGGGGGAAAACTGTTTTTT

v_call: TRBV9
j_call: TRBJ2-2
d_call: NA
cdr3_aa: CASTTGQNANTGELFF
cdr3_nt: TGTGCCAGCACGACCGGACAAAACGCGAACACCGGGGAGCTGTTTTTT

v_call: TRBV7-3
j_call: TRBJ2-1
d_call: TRBD2
cdr3_aa: CASSLSRASGYNEQFF
cdr3_nt: TGTGCCAGCAGCTTATCTCGGGCTAGCGGGTACAATGAGCAGTTCTTC

v_call: TRBV18
j_call: TRBJ2-5
d_call: NA
cdr3_aa: CASSPRDSSEGTQYF
cdr3_nt: TGTGCCAGCTCACCACGAGACTCCTCGGAGGGGACCCAGTACTTC

v_call: TRBV7-6
j_call: TRBJ2-1
d_call: NA
cdr3_aa: CASSLVRNEQFF
cdr3_nt: TGTGCCAGCAGCTTAGTACGGAATGAGCAGTTCTTC

v_call: TRBV29-1
j_call: TRBJ2-3
d_call: TRBD2
cdr3_aa: CSVEVRLAGGSDTQYF
cdr3_nt: TGCAGCGTTGAAGTCCGGCTAGCGGGAGGGTCAGATACGCAGTATTTT

v_call: TRBV19
j_call: TRBJ2-1
d_call: TRBD2
cdr3_aa: CASRGSQRGRTYEQFF
cdr3_nt: TGTGCCAGTAGAGGGAGTCAGCGCGGGAGGACATATGAGCAGTTCTTC

v_call: TRBV5-4
j_call: TRBJ2-5
d_call: TRBD2
cdr3_aa: CASSLGGGETQYF
cdr3_nt: TGTGCCAGCAGCTTGGGGGGGGGTGAGACCCAGTACTTC

v_call: TRBV6-2/TRBV6-3
j_call: TRBJ2-3
d_call: NA
cdr3_aa: CASSYSGRTDTQYF
cdr3_nt: TGTGCCAGCAGTTACTCTGGCAGAACAGATACGCAGTATTTT

v_call: TRBV6-5
j_call: TRBJ2-6
d_call: NA
cdr3_aa: CASSLNQGDNVLTF
cdr3_nt: TGTGCCAGCAGCCTAAATCAGGGTGACAACGTCCTGACTTTC

v_call: TRBV5-1
j_call: TRBJ2-1
d_call: TRBD2
cdr3_aa: CASSFRASGSYNEQFF
cdr3_nt: TGCGCCAGCAGCTTTAGAGCTAGCGGGAGTTACAATGAGCAGTTCTTC

v_call: TRBV5-1
j_call: TRBJ2-7
d_call: NA
cdr3_aa: CASSLEGVGPYEQYF
cdr3_nt: TGCGCCAGCAGCTTGGAAGGGGTTGGACCCTACGAGCAGTACTTC

v_call: TRBV15
j_call: TRBJ2-7
d_call: NA
cdr3_aa: CATSSGLATSYEQYF
cdr3_nt: TGTGCCACCAGCAGCGGGCTAGCGACCTCCTACGAGCAGTACTTC